This TCR beta chain was sequenced in a study of Graves' ophthalmopathy and Graves' hyperthyroidism. Study summary: Hyperthyroidism was classified as stable if no ophthalmopathy occurred within 18 months of follow-up. Study results and caveats: Also, most clonotypes expanded in the thyroid above 0.001 frequency appeared in blood.

Per germline, CDR1 DFQATT and CDR2 SNEGSKA (reference sequence). The CDR3 spans 15 residues. Trimming cost V 0 bases and J 4 bases; bases outside gene matches: 0. For this clonotype: Its matching antigen is unknown.

Hyperthyroidism was new, under 2 months, in patients aged 18 to 65. Amplified material comprised TCR beta CDR3 regions derived from RNA transcripts. In the first round, RT-PCR was carried out with HTBI primers, and a multiplex PCR formed the second round. TCRdb independently ran MiXCR on the multiplex PCR reads; one entry per CDR3 protein. The table lists 560,000 or so distinct CDR3 sequences, just under 40% of them singletons, with less than 4.5% in the top ten. The source of this sequence is an adult man with Graves' hyperthyroidism. J is TRBJ2-6 and V is TRBV20-1, with 10 bases identical to TRBD2. Sequencing was done on a sample of peripheral blood or thyroid tissue (not recorded which). The CDR3 spells CSAREGLAGANVLTF. The CDR3 region has the DNA TGCAGTGCTAGAGAGGGACTAGCGGGGGCCAACGTCCTGACTTTC.